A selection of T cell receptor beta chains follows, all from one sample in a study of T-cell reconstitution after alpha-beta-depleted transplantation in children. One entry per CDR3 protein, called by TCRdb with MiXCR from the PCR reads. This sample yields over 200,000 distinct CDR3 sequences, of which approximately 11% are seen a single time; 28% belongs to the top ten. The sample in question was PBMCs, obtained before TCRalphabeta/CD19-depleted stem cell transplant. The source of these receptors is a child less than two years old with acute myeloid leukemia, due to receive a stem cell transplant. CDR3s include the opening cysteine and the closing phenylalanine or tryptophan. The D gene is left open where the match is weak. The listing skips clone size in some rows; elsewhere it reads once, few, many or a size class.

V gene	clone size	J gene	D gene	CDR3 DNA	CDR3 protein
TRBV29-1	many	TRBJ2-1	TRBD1	TGCAGCGTTGCCGGGACAGGGGGGAATGAGCAGTTCTTC	CSVAGTGGNEQFF
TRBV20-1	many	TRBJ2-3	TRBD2	TGCAGTGCCGGACTAGCGGGACAAGATACGCAGTATTTT	CSAGLAGQDTQYF
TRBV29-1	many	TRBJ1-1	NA	TGCAGCGTTGAACCCCCCCGGTCGGACACTGAAGCTTTCTTT	CSVEPPRSDTEAFF
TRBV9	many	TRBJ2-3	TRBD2	TGTGCCAGCAGCGTCCCACTAGCGGCCGTGCTAGATACGCAGTATTTT	CASSVPLAAVLDTQYF
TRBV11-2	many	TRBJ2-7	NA	TGTGCCAGCAGCTTAGAAGGCCCGCACCACGAGCAGTACTTC	CASSLEGPHHEQYF
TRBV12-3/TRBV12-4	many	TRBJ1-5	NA	TGTGCCAGCAGTTTTAACCCGGGAGGTCAGCCCCAGCATTTT	CASSFNPGGQPQHF
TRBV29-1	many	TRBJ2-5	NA	TGCAGCGCCCGGGTTCAGCAAGAGACCCAGTACTTC	CSARVQQETQYF
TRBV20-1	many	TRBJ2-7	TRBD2	TGCAGTGGCCTAGCGGGAGGCCTTACCTACGAGCAGTACTTC	CSGLAGGLTYEQYF
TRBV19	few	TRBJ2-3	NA	TGTGCCTGCCAACTGGGGGCGGCGAGAGATACGCAGTATTTT	CACQLGAARDTQYF
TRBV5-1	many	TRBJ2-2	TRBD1	TGCGCCAGCAGCTTTGAGGGGGCCCCTGAGAACACCGGGGAGCTGTTTTTT	CASSFEGAPENTGELFF
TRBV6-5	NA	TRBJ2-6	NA	TGTGCCAGCAGTTACCTCGTCTCTGGGGCCAACGTCCTGACTTTC	CASSYLVSGANVLTF
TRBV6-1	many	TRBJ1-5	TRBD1	TGTGCCAGCAGTGGAGCCTCCGGGACAGGGGGCAATCAGCCCCAGCATTTT	CASSGASGTGGNQPQHF
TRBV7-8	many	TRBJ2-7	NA	TGTGCCAGCAGCTTAGTGACATGGGGCTACGAGCAGTACTTC	CASSLVTWGYEQYF
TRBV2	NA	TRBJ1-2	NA	TGTGCCAGCAGTGGCCAGGGACCTAGGGGCGGCTACACCTTC	CASSGQGPRGGYTF
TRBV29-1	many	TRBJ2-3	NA	TGCAGCGTTGAAGGGGATAGCACAGATACGCAGTATTTT	CSVEGDSTDTQYF
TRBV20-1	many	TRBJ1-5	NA	TGCAGTGCTAGATATTCGGCATTCAGCAATCAGCCCCAGCATTTT	CSARYSAFSNQPQHF
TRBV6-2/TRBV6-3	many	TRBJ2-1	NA	TGTGCCAGCAGTTACGGGGGAGGCGGGCCACACAATGAGCAGTTCTTC	CASSYGGGGPHNEQFF
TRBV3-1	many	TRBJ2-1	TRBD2	TGTGCCAGCAGCCAAAGCGGGAGGGGGCATGAGCAGTTCTTC	CASSQSGRGHEQFF
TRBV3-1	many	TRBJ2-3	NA	TGTGCCAGCGGTACAGGTATGGGTACGCAGTATTTT	CASGTGMGTQYF
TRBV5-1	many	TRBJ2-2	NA	TGCGCCAGTCAGGGGACCGGGGAGCTGTTTTTT	CASQGTGELFF
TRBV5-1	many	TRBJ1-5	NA	TGCGCCAGCGCCCCGGGCGCAGACACAAATCAGCCCCAGCATTTT	CASAPGADTNQPQHF
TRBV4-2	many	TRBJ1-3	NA	TGTGCCAGCAGCCAAGCCAAAGGGGAGAACACCATATATTTT	CASSQAKGENTIYF